This T cell receptor (beta chain) was profiled in a study of cytomegalovirus exposure and HLA in healthy donors. Findings of the study overall: In the analysis, some V segments, TRBV6-2 and TRBV6-3 included, were excluded as indistinguishable. Most CMV-associated TCR beta chains were later found to appear HLA-restricted. Previous analysis showed most TCR beta V segments were productive about 87% or about 30% of the time.

Germline CDR1 and CDR2: MRHNA and SNTAGT. V lost 8 bases to trimming and J lost 2 bases, with 11 bases between them. This CDR3 contains 13 residues. PCR was performed using 60 Vbeta and 13 Jbeta primers. Repertoires were generated with immunoSEQ multiplex PCR, while TCRdb's copy carries only in-frame clones and drops some. In the table there are about 150,000 clones, approximately 88% of which are singletons. At the time of sampling, donors were nominally healthy, though unrecorded immune exposures were likely. A note on this clone: What it binds is not known.

The chain joins TRBV6-4 to TRBJ2-3; tentative D call: TRBD2 (5 bases). Source material: PBMCs. This TCR came from a woman between 40 and 50 years old in good health and CMV-seronegative. The CDR3 bases are TGTGCCAGCCGGCGGGTGATCACAGATACGCAGTATTTT. Residues: CASRRVITDTQYF.